This T cell receptor beta chain was identified in a study of identical twins (TCRdb year 2016). In the study overall: The study deep-sequenced TCR alpha and beta repertoires from monozygotic twins, unrelated adults of various ages and cord blood to test whether fetal clonotypes persist. To rule out contamination, replicate twin experiments were performed at different times with different library preparation protocols. The research as a whole found: The excess sharing between twins in beta out-of-frame sequences was weaker because fewer shared sequences reduced the signal-to-noise ratio. Invariant T cells such as MAIT and iNKT could partly confound zero-insertion analyses, though diverse VJ usage argued against this for most clonotypes. Out-of-frame TCR alpha sharing in monozygotic twins was systematically underestimated by recombination models, whereas sharing between unrelated individuals was in agreement with the recombination models. Compared with coincidental sharing between unrelated individuals, out-of-frame TCR alpha sequences shared between twins showed an excess of sequences with low generation probability. Abundant cord blood beta clonotypes carried fewer insertions; young adult naive repertoires showed a weaker similar trend, while memory repertoires showed none. Because the same donors could not be followed over many years, the conclusions relied on cross-sectional statistical analysis.

Every donor in the study was a healthy Caucasian. The twin cohort comprised three pairs of female monozygotic twins, all aged roughly 18 to 29 years. Positive isolation kits from Invitrogen were used to isolate the CD4+ and CD8+ T cell populations. This clonotype appeared a single time. Its antigen remains unidentified. No base quality information exists; no much larger clone differs at one position. From cysteine to phenylalanine, the CDR3 is 17 amino acids long. CDR3 DNA is the only sequence kept; it has 51 bases, read in frame from the first base. Cut back by 5 bases and 2 bases, the V and J ends lie 19 bases apart. CDR1 and CDR2, per the germline V gene, are SGHAT and FQNNGV. The library was built by means of 5' RACE. Sequencing was carried out with an Illumina HiSeq 2000. Template switching introduced a universal primer binding site; the final cDNA contained a unique molecular identifier, enabling accurate counting of TCR cDNA molecules. First-strand cDNA for TCR alpha and beta chains was synthesized from specific primers in the conserved constant-segment region. Each cDNA library was double barcoded, with a SMART-Mk sample barcode plus Illumina barcodes, to control for contamination. TruSeq adapter sequences, together with Illumina sample barcodes, were added in two successive PCR steps. TCR alpha and beta cDNA libraries were sequenced on the Illumina HiSeq platform with custom primers. As for how the authors treated the data: Unique molecular identifiers were extracted from raw reads with MiGEC, and CDR3 positions were determined with MiXCR. For each individual, recombination models were inferred using an EM algorithm with the repgenHMM and IGoR tools. Shared clonotypes were analyzed with the tcR package in R, and sharing was normalized by the product of cloneset sizes. To study raw recombination without the effects of thymic and clonal selection, out-of-frame nonproductive sequences were analyzed. TCRdb trimmed public reads at Q25 via fastp, called clones via MiXCR and kept in-frame beta chains. Here each entry gathers all rows of one CDR3 protein and keeps the most common genes and DNA. TCRdb's processing, not the study's, gives the V and J calls here. The sample data list around 450,000 distinct CDR3 sequences, and around 14% of these were observed just once. Clones ranked in the top ten supply approximately 0.52% of the sample.

The same data also contributed to another study, on yellow fever vaccine responses in identical twins. As the second study states: The authors reported that the T cell response to vaccination in identical twins appeared partly convergent and partly personalized. The study precisely tracked vaccine-responding T cell clones in identical twins.

Sequenced material: CD4+ T cells sorted from blood. This receptor was identified in a woman under 30 in good health. The chain is made from TRBV11-2 and TRBJ2-1; the D segment could be TRBD2, given 7 matching bases. The CDR3: CASSRGTRGGPYNEQFF. The nucleotide sequence is TGTGCCAGCAGCCGTGGGACCAGGGGAGGGCCCTACAATGAGCAGTTCTTC.